Listed below are T cell receptor beta chains from one sample, sequenced in a study of human T cells and chemical hapten exposure. MiXCR was run by TCRdb on the RACE reads, yielding one entry per CDR3 protein. The sample shows roughly 97,000 distinct CDR3 sequences, 25% to 35% of them seen only once. This material consisted of whole blood, taken in connection with sensitization to the hapten diphenylcyclopropenone (DPC). The receptor set was obtained from a middle-aged man with alopecia areata. Some clones in this sample may be carry-over from other donors' samples. Each CDR3 is given with its conserved first and last residue. D genes are given only for firm matches. Clone sizes are given selectively: once, few, many, or a class where the clone is expanded.

>TRBD1|.|TRBV19|TRBJ1-2
TGTGCCAGTACTCTCGACAGGGGGCGTTGTCATGGCTACACCTTC
CASTLDRGRCHGYTF
>TRBD2|.|TRBV3-1|TRBJ2-1
TGTGCCAGCAGCCAAACAGTCGGCGGCGCGGGAGCGCTGGGCAATGAGCAGTTCTTC
CASSQTVGGAGALGNEQFF
>.|many|TRBV20-1|TRBJ1-3
TGCAGTGCTACCGGACTTGGGAACACCATATATTTT
CSATGLGNTIYF
>.|few|TRBV6-2/TRBV6-3|TRBJ1-1
TGTGCCAGCAGTTACTCGAACAGGCCCAGGGCTTTCTTT
CASSYSNRPRAFF
>.|.|TRBV14|TRBJ2-1
TGTGCCAGCAGCCCAACGGGGGATGGGCAGTTCTTC
CASSPTGDGQFF
>.|few|TRBV15|TRBJ2-7
TGTGCCACCAGCAGAGACCAGAACTACGAGCAGTACTTC
CATSRDQNYEQYF
>.|.|TRBV29-1|TRBJ2-2
TGCAGCGTTGAAGCCGTCGGCGCCGGGGAGCTGTTTTTT
CSVEAVGAGELFF
>.|many|TRBV28|TRBJ1-4
TGTGCCAGCAGTCCCAGAGTATCTTCAGGGGAAAAACTGTTTTTT
CASSPRVSSGEKLFF
>.|few|TRBV6-5|TRBJ2-4
TGTGCCAGCAGGACAAGGACAGCAGTAGCCAAAAACATTCAGTACTTC
CASRTRTAVAKNIQYF
>.|few|TRBV5-1|TRBJ2-3
TGCGCCAGCAGCACCGGACGGACTGGCACAGATACGCAGTATTTT
CASSTGRTGTDTQYF
>.|few|TRBV10-3|TRBJ1-1
TGTGCCATCAGTTCCACAGCTACGAACACTGAAGCTTTCTTT
CAISSTATNTEAFF
>TRBD2|.|TRBV28|TRBJ2-2
TGTGCCAGCGAGAGCGGGAAGTTAAACACCGGGGAGCTGTTTTTT
CASESGKLNTGELFF
>.|.|TRBV25-1|TRBJ2-7
TGTGCCAGCGTTAGGGCCCACTACGAGCAGTACTTC
CASVRAHYEQYF
>TRBD2|.|TRBV10-1|TRBJ2-7
TGCGCCAGCTTATCCAGGACTAGCGGATACTACGAGCAGTACTTC
CASLSRTSGYYEQYF
>TRBD1|.|TRBV5-1|TRBJ2-4
TGCGCCAGCAGCCTATTACAGGGGTCAAACATTCAGTACTTC
CASSLLQGSNIQYF
>TRBD2|few|TRBV20-1|TRBJ2-7
TGCAGTGCTCGGAACGCGGGACTAGCGGGAGGCGAGCAGTACTTC
CSARNAGLAGGEQYF
>TRBD1|few|TRBV2|TRBJ1-4
TGTGCCAGCATGCGGACAGGGGCAAGTGAAAAACTGTTTTTT
CASMRTGASEKLFF
>TRBD2|few|TRBV20-1|TRBJ2-7
TGCAGTGCGGGACTAGCGGGAGACGAGCAGTACTTC
CSAGLAGDEQYF
>.|.|TRBV7-9|TRBJ2-7
TGTGCCAGCACGGGACTGGACTACGAGCAGTACTTC
CASTGLDYEQYF
>TRBD2|.|TRBV25-1|TRBJ2-5
TGTGCCAGCAGTGTCTCGGGGGGCCAAGAGACCCAGTACTTC
CASSVSGGQETQYF
>TRBD1|.|TRBV7-2|TRBJ1-1
TGTGCCAGCAGCCCCGGAGGGGGCTGGAACACTGAAGCTTTCTTT
CASSPGGGWNTEAFF
>.|.|TRBV5-4|TRBJ2-7
TGTGCCAGCAGCCAGAAGGGAAGTTCCTACGAGCAGTACTTC
CASSQKGSSYEQYF
>.|.|TRBV12-3/TRBV12-4|TRBJ1-1
TGTGCCAGCAGTTTAGAGGCGGACACTGAAGCTTTCTTT
CASSLEADTEAFF
>.|.|TRBV6-1|TRBJ2-1
TGTGCCAGCCACGGTGATATTAACTCCTACAATGAGCAGTTCTTC
CASHGDINSYNEQFF
>.|few|TRBV20-1|TRBJ2-3
TGCAGTGCTAGGGCCGCGGCAGATACGCAGTATTTT
CSARAAADTQYF
>.|.|TRBV20-1|TRBJ2-3
TGCAGTGCTCCAGGACTTCAAGAGGGCACAGATACGCAGTATTTT
CSAPGLQEGTDTQYF
>.|few|TRBV12-3/TRBV12-4|TRBJ2-7
TGTGCCAGCAGTTCCGTTGGCCTTGGGCAGTACTTC
CASSSVGLGQYF
>TRBD2|few|TRBV4-2|TRBJ2-7
TGTGCCAGCAGCCAAGATATAGCGGGAGCCTCCTACGAGCAGTACTTC
CASSQDIAGASYEQYF
>.|.|TRBV12-3/TRBV12-4|TRBJ2-7
TGTGCCAGCAGTTTCGGGCAGGGAGACTACGAGCAGTACTTC
CASSFGQGDYEQYF
>.|.|TRBV2|TRBJ2-7
TGTGCCAGCAGTGAAGCTGTTGGGGGGTCCTTCGAGCAGTACTTC
CASSEAVGGSFEQYF
>.|few|TRBV27|TRBJ2-1
TGTGCCGTCCAGGGTACCTACAATGAGCAGTTCTTC
CAVQGTYNEQFF
>.|few|TRBV7-2|TRBJ1-2
TGTGCCAGCAGCTTAGCTCCCGTGAGTGACTATGGCTACACCTTC
CASSLAPVSDYGYTF
>.|few|TRBV21-1|TRBJ2-2
TGTGCCAGCAGCCTGGGACTAGCGGGAGCGGGACGAGACACCGGGGAGCTGTTTTTT
CASSLGLAGAGRDTGELFF
>TRBD1|once|TRBV9|TRBJ1-3
TGTGCCAGCAGCGGCGGACTACAGGGGCCTGGAAACACCATATATTTT
CASSGGLQGPGNTIYF
>.|.|TRBV9|TRBJ2-5
TGTGCCAGCAGCGTAGAACCAGGGGGGGAGACCCAGTACTTC
CASSVEPGGETQYF
>TRBD1|.|TRBV28|TRBJ1-5
TGTGCCAGCAGAGTGGGACAGGCAGGCAATCAGCCCCAGCATTTT
CASRVGQAGNQPQHF
>.|few|TRBV20-1|TRBJ2-7
TGCAGTGCTAGAGATGCCGGCTGTTTATACGAGCAGTACTTC
CSARDAGCLYEQYF
>.|.|TRBV5-1|TRBJ1-1
TGCGCCAGCAGCTTGTCAGCCAAGAACACTGAAGCTTTCTTT
CASSLSAKNTEAFF
>TRBD2|.|TRBV3-1|TRBJ2-3
TGTGCCAGCAGCCAAGGACTAGCGCTCAGCACAGATACGCAGTATTTT
CASSQGLALSTDTQYF
>.|.|TRBV14|TRBJ2-7
TGTGCCAGCAGCCAAGTCGGACAGACCATTGTGGAGCAGTACTTC
CASSQVGQTIVEQYF
>.|.|TRBV29-1|TRBJ2-1
TGCAGCGTCGAGCCGGGCACCCCCTACAATGAGCAGTTCTTC
CSVEPGTPYNEQFF
>.|.|TRBV19|TRBJ2-7
TGTGCCAGTAGTATAGAGGACGGCTACGAGCAGTACTTC
CASSIEDGYEQYF
>TRBD2|few|TRBV18|TRBJ2-1
TGTGCCAGCTCACCATGGACTAGCGGGGCGCCCGACAATGAGCAGTTCTTC
CASSPWTSGAPDNEQFF
>.|few|TRBV7-9|TRBJ2-6
TGTGCCAGCAGCTTTGGCTCTGGGGCCAACGTCCTGACTTTC
CASSFGSGANVLTF
>TRBD2|few|TRBV12-3/TRBV12-4|TRBJ2-1
TGTGCCAGCAGTTCCCAACTAGCGGGATTATACAATGAGCAGTTCTTC
CASSSQLAGLYNEQFF
>TRBD2|.|TRBV20-1|TRBJ2-7
TGCAGTGCTACTCCGACTAGCGGTAGCTACGAGCAGTACTTC
CSATPTSGSYEQYF
>TRBD2|few|TRBV6-2/TRBV6-3|TRBJ2-2
TGTGCCAGCACCCTACTCGCTAGCGGAGATCCGAACACCGGGGAGCTGTTTTTT
CASTLLASGDPNTGELFF
>.|.|TRBV7-9|TRBJ2-3
TGTGCCAGCAGCTTCGACGGTCTTGGTAGCACAGATACGCAGTATTTT
CASSFDGLGSTDTQYF
>.|.|TRBV12-3/TRBV12-4|TRBJ2-1
TGTGCCAGCAGTACTAAGCGGGAGCAGTTCTTC
CASSTKREQFF